The clone carrying this T cell receptor (beta chain) was seen more than once but under ten times. No antigen is known for it. Looked up from germline, CDR1 is SQVTM and CDR2 is ANQGSEA. With 3 bases clipped from V and 3 bases from J, the junction kept 6 bases outside the gene matches. CDR3 length: 16 residues. Regions amplified from RNA transcripts were the TCR beta CDR3 regions. The TCR CDR3 first-round RT-PCR relied on the HTBI primer set. Using its own MiXCR run on the multiplex PCR reads, TCRdb lists one record per CDR3 protein. The sample has hundreds of thousands of distinct CDR3 sequences, about a sixth seen once. The data were taken from a study of T cells in Graves' hyperthyroidism and ophthalmopathy. Study results and caveats: Stable hyperthyroidism was separated from ophthalmopathy by a model based on 13 V-J features.

Ophthalmopathy in the patients scored at least 3 on Clinical Activity Score and at least 4 on NOSPECS grade, lasting under 3 months. Exclusion followed for patients with uncontrolled infection, other autoimmune disease, pregnancy or lactation. Every diagnosis used clinical symptoms, serum thyroxine and TRAb, thyroid ultrasound and orbital computed tomography. The sequence came from a woman aged 18-30 years with Graves' ophthalmopathy. Material: blood. The rearrangement joins TRBV29-1 to TRBJ2-3; TRBD2 aligns across 13 bases. The CDR3 spells CSVETTSGGATDTQYF. In DNA, the CDR3 is TGCAGCGTTGAGACAACTAGCGGGGGGGCTACAGATACGCAGTATTTT.